The rows below give T cell receptor beta chains drawn from one sample of a study of memory CD4+ T cells and cytomegalovirus serostatus. Assay: immunoSEQ multiplex PCR; the TCRdb copy retains only in-frame clones and omits some. The sample records over 60,000 clones, 70% to 80% being singletons. Input material: memory CD4+ T cells from blood. The source is an adult in good health and CMV-seronegative. Each CDR3 is given without its conserved first and last residue. The D gene is left open where the match is weak.

d_call j_call v_call cdr3_aa
- TRBJ2-1 TRBV27 ASSLQPRGHGHNEQF
TRBD1 TRBJ1-2 TRBV27 ASSLFGQGKGYGYT
TRBD2 TRBJ2-3 TRBV6-5 ASSYVRGEADTQY
- TRBJ1-1 TRBV7-9 ASSFQGRNTEAF
- TRBJ2-2 TRBV11-1 ASSSSAQRTVTGELF
- TRBJ1-1 TRBV6-1 ASRDKAGYTEAF
TRBD1 TRBJ1-6 TRBV10-3 AISERAGGYNSPLH
- TRBJ2-2 TRBV9 ASSVEGPGAGELF
- TRBJ2-1 TRBV5-1 ASSLEGGGGSSYNEQF
- TRBJ2-1 TRBV6-5 ASSNGADIYNEQF
- TRBJ1-5 TRBV7-9 ASSHGGYSNQPQH
TRBD1 TRBJ2-5 TRBV11-2 ASSLTPSGTGQETQY